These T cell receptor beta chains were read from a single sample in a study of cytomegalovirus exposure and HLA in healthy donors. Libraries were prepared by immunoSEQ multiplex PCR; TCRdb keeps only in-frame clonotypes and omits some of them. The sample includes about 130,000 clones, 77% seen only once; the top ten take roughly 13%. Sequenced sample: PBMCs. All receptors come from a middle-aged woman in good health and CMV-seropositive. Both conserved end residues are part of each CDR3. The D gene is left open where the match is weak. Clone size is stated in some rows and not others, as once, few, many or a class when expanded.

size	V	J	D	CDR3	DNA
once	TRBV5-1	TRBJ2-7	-	CASSRSGQAYEQYF	TGCGCCAGCAGCCGTAGCGGCCAAGCCTACGAGCAGTACTTC
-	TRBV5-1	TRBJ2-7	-	CASSYDRYEQYF	TGCGCCAGCAGCTATGACAGGTACGAGCAGTACTTC
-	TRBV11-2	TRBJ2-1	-	CASSLDGNSQFF	TGTGCCAGCAGCTTAGACGGGAATAGTCAGTTCTTC
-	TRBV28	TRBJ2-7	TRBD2	CASTESGREYQGQYF	TGTGCCAGCACAGAAAGCGGGAGGGAGTATCAAGGGCAGTACTTC
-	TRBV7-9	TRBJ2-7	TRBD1	CASSRQGGSYEQYF	TGTGCCAGCAGCAGACAGGGTGGATCCTACGAGCAGTACTTC
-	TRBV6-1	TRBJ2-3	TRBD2	CASSEAVSGSTDTQYF	TGTGCCAGCAGTGAAGCGGTAAGCGGGAGTACAGATACGCAGTATTTT
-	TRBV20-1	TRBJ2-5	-	CSAHRGETQYF	TGCAGTGCCCACCGAGGGGAGACCCAGTACTTC
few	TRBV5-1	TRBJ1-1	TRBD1	CASRNRGGNTEAFF	TGCGCCAGCAGGAACAGGGGGGGGAACACTGAAGCTTTCTTT
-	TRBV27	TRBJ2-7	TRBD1	CASSERQGTEQYF	TGTGCCAGCAGTGAGAGACAGGGGACCGAGCAGTACTTC
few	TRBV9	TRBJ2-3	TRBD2	CASSRESPSGTSTDTQYF	TGTGCCAGCAGCAGAGAAAGTCCTAGCGGGACCAGCACAGATACGCAGTATTTT
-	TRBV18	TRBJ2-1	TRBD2	CASSSPGLAGTEQFF	TGTGCCAGCTCATCACCGGGACTAGCGGGAACTGAGCAGTTCTTC
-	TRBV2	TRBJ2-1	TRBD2	CASSEMGLAGLNEQFF	TGTGCCAGCAGTGAAATGGGGCTAGCGGGACTCAATGAGCAGTTCTTC
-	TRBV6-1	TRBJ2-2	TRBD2	CASSRLAGDTGELFF	TGTGCCAGCAGCCGACTAGCGGGAGATACCGGGGAGCTGTTTTTT
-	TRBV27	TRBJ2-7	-	CASSSSLDIGAYEQYF	TGTGCCAGCAGTTCCTCACTTGATATCGGAGCCTACGAGCAGTACTTC
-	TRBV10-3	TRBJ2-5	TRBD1	CAISEEGQGVQYF	TGTGCCATCAGTGAAGAGGGACAGGGGGTGCAGTACTTC
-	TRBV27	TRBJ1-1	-	CASSFLGQLNTEAFF	TGTGCCAGCAGTTTCCTCGGACAGTTGAACACTGAAGCTTTCTTT
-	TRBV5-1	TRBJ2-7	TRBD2	CASSLYSSGASYEQYF	TGCGCCAGCAGCCTCTACTCTAGCGGGGCCTCCTACGAGCAGTACTTC
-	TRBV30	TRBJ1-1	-	CASTRADTEAFF	TGTGCCTCCACGAGGGCGGACACTGAAGCTTTCTTT
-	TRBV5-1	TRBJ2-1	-	CASSFRVGNEQFF	TGCGCCAGCAGCTTCAGGGTTGGAAATGAGCAGTTCTTC
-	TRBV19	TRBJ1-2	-	CASSPNGEGYTF	TGTGCCAGTAGTCCAAATGGGGAGGGCTACACCTTC
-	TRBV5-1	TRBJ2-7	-	CASSSLGGSSYEQYF	TGCGCCAGCAGCTCCCTGGGGGGTAGCTCCTACGAGCAGTACTTC
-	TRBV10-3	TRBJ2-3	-	CAISEYSSGDTQYF	TGTGCCATCAGTGAGTATTCGAGTGGAGATACGCAGTATTTT
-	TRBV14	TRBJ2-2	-	CASSQDFAANTGELFF	TGTGCCAGCAGCCAAGATTTCGCAGCGAACACCGGGGAGCTGTTTTTT
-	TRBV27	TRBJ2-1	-	CASSLGGTFNEQFF	TGTGCCAGCAGTTTAGGGGGGACCTTCAATGAGCAGTTCTTC
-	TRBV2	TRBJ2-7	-	CATQSSRSPTYEQYF	TGTGCCACCCAATCGTCGAGGTCCCCTACCTACGAGCAGTACTTC
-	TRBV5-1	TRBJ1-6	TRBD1	CASSVTGTGSNSPLHF	TGCGCCAGCAGCGTGACCGGGACAGGTTCTAATTCACCCCTCCACTTT
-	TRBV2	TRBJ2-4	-	CASSVAGLPKNIQYF	TGTGCCAGCAGTGTCGCGGGGTTACCCAAAAACATTCAGTACTTC
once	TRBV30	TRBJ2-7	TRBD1	CAWSVIGGQGGHEQYF	TGTGCCTGGAGTGTAATAGGGGGACAGGGTGGACACGAGCAGTACTTC
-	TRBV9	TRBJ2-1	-	CASSPTSDEQFF	TGTGCCAGCAGCCCTACCTCGGATGAGCAGTTCTTC
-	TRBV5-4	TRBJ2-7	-	CASSQEASVPAPEQYF	TGTGCCAGCAGCCAAGAAGCATCGGTTCCCGCCCCCGAGCAGTACTTC
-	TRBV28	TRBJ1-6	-	CASSLSRSSSPLHF	TGTGCCAGCAGTTTGTCCAGGTCGAGTTCACCCCTCCACTTT
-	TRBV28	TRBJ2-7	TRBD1	CASIGGTGFLEQYF	TGTGCCAGCATAGGAGGGACAGGGTTTCTCGAGCAGTACTTC
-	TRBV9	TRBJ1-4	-	CASSKGDNEKLFF	TGTGCCAGCAGCAAGGGAGATAATGAAAAACTGTTTTTT
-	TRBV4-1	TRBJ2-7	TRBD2	CASSQVGGRGNEQYF	TGCGCCAGCAGCCAAGTCGGCGGGAGAGGCAACGAGCAGTACTTC
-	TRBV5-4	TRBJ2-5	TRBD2	CASSTGGTRQETQYF	TGTGCCAGCAGCACCGGGGGGACCCGGCAAGAGACCCAGTACTTC
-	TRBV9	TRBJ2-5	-	CASSVSGFGSQYF	TGTGCCAGCAGCGTAAGTGGTTTCGGGTCCCAGTACTTC
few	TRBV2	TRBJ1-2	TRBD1	CASSAGTGDGYTF	TGTGCCAGCAGTGCCGGGACAGGGGATGGCTACACCTTC
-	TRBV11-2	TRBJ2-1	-	CASSLVGEVNEQFF	TGTGCCAGCAGCTTGGTGGGGGAGGTCAATGAGCAGTTCTTC
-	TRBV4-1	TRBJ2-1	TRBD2	CASSQVSGLAGEEQFF	TGCGCCAGCAGCCAAGTGTCGGGACTAGCGGGAGAAGAGCAGTTCTTC
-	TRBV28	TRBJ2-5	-	CASRGQGETQYF	TGTGCCAGCAGGGGACAAGGGGAGACCCAGTACTTC
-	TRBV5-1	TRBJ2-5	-	CASRGNRAEETQYF	TGCGCCAGCCGAGGGAACAGGGCCGAAGAGACCCAGTACTTC